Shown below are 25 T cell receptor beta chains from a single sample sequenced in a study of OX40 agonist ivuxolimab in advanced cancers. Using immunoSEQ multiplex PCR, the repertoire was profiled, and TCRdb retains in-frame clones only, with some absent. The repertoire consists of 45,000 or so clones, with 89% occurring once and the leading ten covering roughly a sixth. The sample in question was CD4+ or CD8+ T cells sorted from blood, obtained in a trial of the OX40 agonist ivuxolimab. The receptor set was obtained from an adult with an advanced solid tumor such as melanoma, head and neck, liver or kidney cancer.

Written as DNA, the CDR3 is TGTGCCAGCAGCTTGCTCCGGGACAGGGGAAGCGAGCAGTACTTC. Amino acid sequence: CASSLLRDRGSEQYF. The chain uses TRBV7-2 and TRBJ2-7, with TRBD1 matching 10 bases. J lost 6 bases, V lost 3 bases, and 8 bases had no gene match. The germline V gene encodes CDR1 SGHTA and CDR2 FQGNSA. The length of the CDR3 is 15 residues.

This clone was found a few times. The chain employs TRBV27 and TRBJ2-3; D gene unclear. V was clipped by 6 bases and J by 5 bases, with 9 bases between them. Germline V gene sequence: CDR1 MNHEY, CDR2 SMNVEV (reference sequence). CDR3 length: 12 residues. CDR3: CASSPSGDTQYF. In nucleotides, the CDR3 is TGTGCCAGCAGCCCCTCGGGAGATACGCAGTATTTT.

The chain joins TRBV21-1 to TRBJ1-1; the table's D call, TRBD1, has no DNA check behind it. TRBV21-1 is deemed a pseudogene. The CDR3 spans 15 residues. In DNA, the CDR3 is TGTGCCAGCAGCAACAAACTACAGGGTAGCGCTGAAGCTTTCTTT. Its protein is CASSNKLQGSAEAFF.

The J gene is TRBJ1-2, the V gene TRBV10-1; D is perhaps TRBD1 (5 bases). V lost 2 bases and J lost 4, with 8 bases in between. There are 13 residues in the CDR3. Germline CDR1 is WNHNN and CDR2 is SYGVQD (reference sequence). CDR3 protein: CASSEDSPYGYTF. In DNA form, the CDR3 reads TGCGCCAGCAGTGAGGACAGCCCCTATGGCTACACCTTC.

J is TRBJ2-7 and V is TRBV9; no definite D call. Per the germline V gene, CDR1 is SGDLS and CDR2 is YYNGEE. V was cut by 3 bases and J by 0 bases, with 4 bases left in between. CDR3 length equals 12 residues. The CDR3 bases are TGTGCCAGCAGCGCCAGCTCCTACGAGCAGTACTTC. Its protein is CASSASSYEQYF.

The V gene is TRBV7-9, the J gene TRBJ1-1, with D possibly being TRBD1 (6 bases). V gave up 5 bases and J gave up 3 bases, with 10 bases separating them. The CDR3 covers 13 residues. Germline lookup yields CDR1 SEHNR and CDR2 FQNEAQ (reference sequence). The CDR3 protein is CASSPRTDTEAFF. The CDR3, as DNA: TGTGCCAGCAGCCCCCGGACAGACACTGAAGCTTTCTTT.

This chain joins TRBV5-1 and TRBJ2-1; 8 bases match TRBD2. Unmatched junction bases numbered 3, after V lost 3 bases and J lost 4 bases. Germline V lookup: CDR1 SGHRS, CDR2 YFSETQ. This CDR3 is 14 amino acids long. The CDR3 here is CASSSAGGYNEQFF. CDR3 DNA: TGCGCCAGCAGCTCCGCGGGGGGATACAATGAGCAGTTCTTC.

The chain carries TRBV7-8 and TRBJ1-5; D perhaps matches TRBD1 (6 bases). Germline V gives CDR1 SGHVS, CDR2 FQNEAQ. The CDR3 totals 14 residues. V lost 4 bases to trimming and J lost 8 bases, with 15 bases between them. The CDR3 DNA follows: TGTGCCAGCAGCTGGCAAGGGGGAGGGGAGCCCCAGCATTTT. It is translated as CASSWQGGGEPQHF. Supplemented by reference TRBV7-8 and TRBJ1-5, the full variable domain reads GAGVSQSPRYKVAKRGQDVALRCDPISGHVSLFWYQQALGQGPEFLTYFQNEAQLDKSGLPSDRFFAERPEGSVSTLKIQRTQQEDSAVYLCASSWQGGGEPQHFGDGTRLSIL.

CDR3: CASSARDTSYEQYF. In DNA form, the CDR3 reads TGTGCCAGCTCAGCCAGGGACACATCCTACGAGCAGTACTTC. This chain links TRBV18 with TRBJ2-7; TRBD1 might be the D (6 bases). In germline, CDR1 is KGHSH, CDR2 LQKENI. The CDR3 covers 14 residues. V lost 5 bases and J 1 base, leaving 12 bases between the germline ends.

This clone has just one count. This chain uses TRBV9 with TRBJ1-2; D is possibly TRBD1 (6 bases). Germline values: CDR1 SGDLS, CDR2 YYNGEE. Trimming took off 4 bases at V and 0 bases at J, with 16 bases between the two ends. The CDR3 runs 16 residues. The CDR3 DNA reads TGTGCCAGCAGCCTTCAACGGGACACCCCTAACTATGGCTACACCTTC. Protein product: CASSLQRDTPNYGYTF. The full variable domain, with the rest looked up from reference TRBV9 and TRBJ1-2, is DSGVTQTPKHLITATGQRVTLRCSPRSGDLSVYWYQQSLDQGLQFLIQYYNGEERAKGNILERFSAQQFPDLHSELNLSSLELGDSALYFCASSLQRDTPNYGYTFGSGTRLTVV.

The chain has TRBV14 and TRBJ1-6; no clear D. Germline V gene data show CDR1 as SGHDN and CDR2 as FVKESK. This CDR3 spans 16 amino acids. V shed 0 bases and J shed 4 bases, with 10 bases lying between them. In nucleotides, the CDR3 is TGTGCCAGCAGCCAAGATACCGGGTTTTATAATTCACCCCTCCACTTT. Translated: CASSQDTGFYNSPLHF.

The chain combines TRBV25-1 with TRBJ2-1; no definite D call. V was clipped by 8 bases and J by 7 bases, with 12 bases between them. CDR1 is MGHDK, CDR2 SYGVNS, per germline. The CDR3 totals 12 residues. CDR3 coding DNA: TGTGCCAGCTACGACGGCAATAATGAGCAGTTCTTC. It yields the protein CASYDGNNEQFF.

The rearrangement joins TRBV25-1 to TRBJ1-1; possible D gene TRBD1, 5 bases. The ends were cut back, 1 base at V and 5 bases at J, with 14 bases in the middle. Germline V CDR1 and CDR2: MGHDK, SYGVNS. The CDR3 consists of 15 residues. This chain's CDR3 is CASSESGPRGTEAFF. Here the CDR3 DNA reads TGTGCCAGCAGTGAATCCGGTCCCCGGGGGACTGAAGCTTTCTTT.

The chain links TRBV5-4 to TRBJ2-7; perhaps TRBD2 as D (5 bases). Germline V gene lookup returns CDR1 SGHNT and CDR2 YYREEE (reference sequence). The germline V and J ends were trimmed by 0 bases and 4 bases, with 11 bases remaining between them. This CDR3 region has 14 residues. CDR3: CASSLAEDLYEQYF. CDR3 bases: TGTGCCAGCAGCTTGGCCGAGGACTTGTACGAGCAGTACTTC.

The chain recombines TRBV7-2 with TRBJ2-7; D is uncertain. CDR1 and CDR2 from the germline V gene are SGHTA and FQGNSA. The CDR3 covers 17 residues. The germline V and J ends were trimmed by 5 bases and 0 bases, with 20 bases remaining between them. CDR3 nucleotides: TGTGCCAGCAGCCCGGCCCCCGAGTTAGAAAGCTCCTACGAGCAGTACTTC. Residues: CASSPAPELESSYEQYF.

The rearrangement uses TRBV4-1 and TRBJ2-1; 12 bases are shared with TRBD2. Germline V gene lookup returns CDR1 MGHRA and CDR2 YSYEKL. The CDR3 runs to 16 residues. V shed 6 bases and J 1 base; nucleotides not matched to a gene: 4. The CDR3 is CASRRLAGVSYNEQFF. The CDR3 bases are TGCGCCAGCAGGCGACTAGCGGGAGTGTCCTACAATGAGCAGTTCTTC.

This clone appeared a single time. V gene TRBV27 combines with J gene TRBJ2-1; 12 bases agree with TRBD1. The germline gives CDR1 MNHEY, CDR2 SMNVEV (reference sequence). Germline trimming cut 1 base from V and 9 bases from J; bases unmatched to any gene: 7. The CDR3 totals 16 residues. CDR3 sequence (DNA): TGTGCCAGCAGTTTATTCCGGGACAGGGGGCTAGGTGAGCAGTTCTTC. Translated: CASSLFRDRGLGEQFF.

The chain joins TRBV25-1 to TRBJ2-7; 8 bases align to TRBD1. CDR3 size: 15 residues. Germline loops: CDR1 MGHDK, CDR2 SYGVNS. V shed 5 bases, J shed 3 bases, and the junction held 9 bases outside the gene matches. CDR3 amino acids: CASSPNRDRFYEQYF. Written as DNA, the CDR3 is TGTGCCAGCAGTCCAAACCGGGACAGGTTCTACGAGCAGTACTTC.

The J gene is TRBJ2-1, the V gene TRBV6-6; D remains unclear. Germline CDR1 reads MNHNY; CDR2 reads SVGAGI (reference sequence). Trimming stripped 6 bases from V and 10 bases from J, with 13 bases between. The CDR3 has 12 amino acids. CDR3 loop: CASSWTSREQFF. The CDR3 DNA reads TGTGCCAGCAGCTGGACCTCTCGCGAGCAGTTCTTC.

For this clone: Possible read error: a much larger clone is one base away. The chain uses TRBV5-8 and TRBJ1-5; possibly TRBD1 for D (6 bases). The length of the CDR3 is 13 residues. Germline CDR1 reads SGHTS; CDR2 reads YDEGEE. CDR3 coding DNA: TGCGCCAGCAGCTTGGCAGGGGACCAGCCCCAGCATTTT. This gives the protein CASSLAGDQPQHF.

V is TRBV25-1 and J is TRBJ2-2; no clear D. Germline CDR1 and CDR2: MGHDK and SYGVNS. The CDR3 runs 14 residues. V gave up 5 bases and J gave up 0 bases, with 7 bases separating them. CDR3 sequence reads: CASSWRTNTGELFF. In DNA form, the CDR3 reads TGTGCCAGCAGTTGGCGTACGAACACCGGGGAGCTGTTTTTT. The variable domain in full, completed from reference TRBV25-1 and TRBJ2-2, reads EADIYQTPRYLVIGTGKKITLECSQTMGHDKMYWYQQDPGMELHLIHYSYGVNSTEKGDLSSESTVSRIRTEHFPLTLESARPSHTSQYLCASSWRTNTGELFFGEGSRLTVL.

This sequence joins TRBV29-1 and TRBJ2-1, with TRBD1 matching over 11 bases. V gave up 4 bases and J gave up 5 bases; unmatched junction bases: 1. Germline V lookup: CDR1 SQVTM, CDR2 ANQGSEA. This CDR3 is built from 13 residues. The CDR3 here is CSVGTGGHNEQFF. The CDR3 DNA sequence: TGCAGCGTTGGGACAGGGGGCCACAATGAGCAGTTCTTC.

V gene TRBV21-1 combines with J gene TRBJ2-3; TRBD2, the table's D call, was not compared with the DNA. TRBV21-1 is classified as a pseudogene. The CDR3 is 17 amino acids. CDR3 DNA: TGTGCCAGCAGCAAATTTATCGCGCCGGGAGAGGCAGATACGCAGTATTTT. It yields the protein CASSKFIAPGEADTQYF.

CDR3 amino acids: CASSETGTENSPLHF. For the CDR3, the DNA is TGTGCCAGCAGCGAAACCGGGACAGAGAATTCACCCCTCCACTTT. V is TRBV9 and J is TRBJ1-6; TRBD1 agrees at 7 bases. With 3 bases clipped from V and 7 bases from J, the junction kept 7 bases outside the gene matches. The CDR3 length is 15 residues. CDR1 SGDLS and CDR2 YYNGEE come from the germline V gene. Looking up the rest from reference TRBV9 and TRBJ1-6 gives the full variable domain: DSGVTQTPKHLITATGQRVTLRCSPRSGDLSVYWYQQSLDQGLQFLIQYYNGEERAKGNILERFSAQQFPDLHSELNLSSLELGDSALYFCASSETGTENSPLHFGNGTRLTVT.

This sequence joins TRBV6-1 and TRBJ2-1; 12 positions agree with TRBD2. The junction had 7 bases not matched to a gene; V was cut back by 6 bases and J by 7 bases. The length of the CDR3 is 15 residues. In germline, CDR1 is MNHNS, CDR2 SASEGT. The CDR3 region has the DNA TGTGCCAGCAGACTTCTAGCGGGGGGGAGGAATGAGCAGTTCTTC. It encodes CASRLLAGGRNEQFF.